The 21 T cell receptor beta chains below come from one sample, sequenced in a study of tumor-infiltrating lymphocytes in primary liver carcinoma. It was unsorted whole blood that yielded blood RNA, and germline DNA was also extracted. From around 0.5 ug total RNA, TCR beta cDNA was generated with a primer in the constant region. It was through three nested multiplex PCR rounds of slightly modified ARM-PCR that TCR beta libraries arose. TRBV1-TRBV30 forward primers paired with a C-beta reverse primer drove the first two PCR rounds, ten to eleven cycles each. TCRdb called the multiplex PCR reads again in MiXCR, with one record for every CDR3 protein. There are approximately 320,000 distinct CDR3 sequences in the sample; 45% to 70% occur only once, and about a sixth lies in the top ten. The sequencing sample was made of peripheral blood. The source is a woman aged 25 to 39 with primary liver carcinoma and hepatitis B virus infection.

About this clonotype itself: A much bigger clone sits one base away, suggesting this may be a read error. The CDR3 sequence: CAGSSQIPSGRAQETQYF. The CDR3 bases are TGTGCCGGCAGCTCACAAATTCCTAGCGGGAGGGCACAAGAGACCCAGTACTTC. The rearrangement joins TRBV4-1 to TRBJ2-5; 12 positions agree with TRBD2. The CDR3 loop spans 18 amino acids. CDR1 is MGHRA, CDR2 YSYEKL, per germline.

The chain couples TRBV6-6 to TRBJ2-1; 7 bases map to TRBD1. V trimming: 2 bases; J trimming: 12 bases; junction bases outside the gene matches: 13. This CDR3 has 15 residues. Germline V gene data show CDR1 as MNHNY and CDR2 as SVGAGI (reference sequence). The chain's CDR3 is CASSYEGARTPVQFF. The DNA of the CDR3 is TGTGCCAGCAGTTACGAGGGGGCGCGTACTCCGGTGCAGTTCTTC.

The chain joins TRBV28 to TRBJ1-2; possibly TRBD1 for D (6 bases). Germline V gene data show CDR1 as MDHEN and CDR2 as SYDVKM. Between the trimmed V and J ends, which lost 10 bases and 4 bases, there was a span of 13 bases. This CDR3 has 12 amino acids. CDR3 DNA: TGTGCCAACCTTGTAGGGGGCTATGGCTACACCTTC. Protein sequence: CANLVGGYGYTF.

A word on this clonotype: Germline and junction disagree at one end, which may indicate a read error. The V and J genes are TRBV11-2 and TRBJ2-1; weak D call: TRBD2 (5 bases). Germline V CDR1 and CDR2: SGHAT, FQNNGV. This CDR3 comprises 16 residues. This chain's CDR3 is CASSLDFGTSYNERSF. CDR3 nucleotides: TGTGCCAGCAGCTTAGATTTTGGCACCTCCTACAATGAGCGGTCCTTC.

This clonotype came up once. One end of the junction fails to match germline, which may point to a read error. CDR3 loop: CASSRALYNERFF. CDR3 DNA sequence: TGTGCCAGCAGCCGAGCGTTATACAATGAGCGGTTCTTC. The rearrangement links TRBV6-5 to TRBJ2-1, with D unresolved. This CDR3 comprises 13 residues. The germline V gene has CDR1 MNHEY and CDR2 SVGAGI.

Worth noting for this clonotype: The final CDR3 position lacks the conserved phenylalanine or tryptophan, pointing to a likely read error. V usage is TRBV11-3 and J usage is TRBJ2-1, with TRBD2 as a possible D gene (5 bases). This CDR3 region has 16 residues. Germline V lookup: CDR1 SGHNT, CDR2 YENEEA. Between the trimmed V and J ends, which lost 0 bases and 0 bases, there was a span of 9 bases. For the CDR3, the DNA is TGTGCCAGCAGCTTAGATCAGGCGGGCTCCTACAATGAGCAGTTCCTC. Translation: CASSLDQAGSYNEQFL.

Turning to this clonotype: A read error may explain this, as a much larger clone is one base away. The chain carries TRBV4-3 and TRBJ2-4; D is uncertain. CDR3 length equals 13 residues. CDR1 is LGHNA and CDR2 is YSLEER in the germline V gene. CDR3: CASSQALQGIKYF. The CDR3, as DNA: TGCGCCAGCAGCCAAGCCTTACAAGGCATTAAGTACTTC.

This chain joins TRBV4-3 and TRBJ2-5; maybe TRBD2 (5 bases). V was pared by 1 base and J by 5 bases, with 17 bases between. The length of the CDR3 is 16 residues. Germline V gives CDR1 LGHNA, CDR2 YSLEER. The CDR3 nucleotides are TGCGCCAGCAGCCAAGGGCAGAGGGCCGTCGGTGAGACCCAGTACTTC. Its translation is CASSQGQRAVGETQYF.

Points on this clonotype: A much larger clone is a single base away; this may be a read error. This sequence joins TRBV6-2 or TRBV6-3 and TRBJ1-6; D is undetermined. The germline V and J ends were trimmed by 0 bases and 2 bases, with 11 bases remaining between them. The CDR3 loop spans 17 amino acids. Germline lookup yields CDR1 MNHEY and CDR2 SVGEGT. CDR3 sequence: CASSYSQSATYNSPLHF. The CDR3 DNA follows: TGTGCCAGCAGTTACTCTCAGAGCGCGACCTATAATTCACCCCTCCACTTT.

With respect to this clonotype: A much larger clone lies one base from this, so it may be a read error. The chain employs TRBV6-5 and TRBJ2-5, with D possibly TRBD1 on 5 matching bases. The CDR3 extends over 13 amino acids. The V gene's germline CDR1 is MNHEY and CDR2 SVGAGI. The CDR3 DNA reads as TGTACCAGCATTAACGACAGCAAAGAGACCCAGTACTTC. Its translation is CTSINDSKETQYF.

This chain joins TRBV5-6 and TRBJ2-5, with TRBD2 matching 7 bases. CDR3 length: 15 amino acids. The ends lost 4 bases at V and 1 base at J; junction bases unmatched: 7. Germline-derived CDR1 and CDR2 are SGHDT and YYEEEE. The CDR3 protein is CASSPTAGIQETQYF. CDR3 DNA sequence: TGTGCCAGCAGCCCGACAGCGGGAATCCAAGAGACCCAGTACTTC. Together with reference TRBV5-6 and TRBJ2-5, the CDR3 gives the full variable domain: DAGVTQSPTHLIKTRGQQVTLRCSPKSGHDTVSWYQQALGQGPQFIFQYYEEEERQRGNFPDRFSGHQFPNYSSELNVNALLLGDSALYLCASSPTAGIQETQYFGPGTRLLVL.

With regard to this clonotype: This may be a read error: a much more frequent sequence differs by one nucleotide. The gene calls are TRBV4-1 and TRBJ2-2; D is perhaps TRBD1 (5 bases). The CDR3 consists of 14 residues. Looked up from germline, CDR1 is MGHRA and CDR2 is YSYEKL. CDR3 sequence reads: CASGQDYRTGELFF. The DNA of the CDR3 is TGCGCCAGCGGCCAAGATTACAGGACCGGGGAGCTGTTTTTT.

This clonotype was seen just once. The V call is TRBV13, the J call TRBJ2-7; D is uncertain. CDR1 and CDR2 from the germline V gene are PRHDT and FYEKMQ (reference sequence). This CDR3 contains 15 residues. V was cut by 5 bases and J by 6 bases, with 20 bases left in between. The CDR3 protein is CASSTVVAPSGEQYF. The CDR3 DNA sequence: TGTGCCAGCAGCACCGTCGTAGCTCCTTCGGGCGAGCAGTACTTC.

The chain links TRBV6-5 to TRBJ2-1; TRBD2 might be the D (6 bases). CDR1 and CDR2 (germline): MNHEY, SVGAGI. V lost 4 bases, J lost 8 bases, and 21 bases lay in between. This CDR3 is 16 amino acids long. Written as DNA, the CDR3 is TGTGCCAGCAGTTCCTCGGGAGTGTTGGTCGGTGATGAGCAGTTCTTC. This gives the protein CASSSSGVLVGDEQFF.

This chain links TRBV11-2 with TRBJ2-7, with D perhaps TRBD2 (5 bases). The CDR3 is made up of 15 amino acids. Looked up from germline, CDR1 is SGHAT and CDR2 is FQNNGV. The CDR3: CASSIEGSGFGEQYV. CDR3 nucleotides: TGTGCCAGCAGCATAGAGGGAAGTGGTTTCGGGGAGCAGTACGTC.

This clonotype was seen at least ten times. The chain employs TRBV11-3 and TRBJ2-2; a weak D match, TRBD2 (5 bases). The V end lost 2 bases, the J end lost 2 bases, and 9 bases lay between the germline ends. CDR1 is SGHNT, CDR2 YENEEA, per germline. The length of the CDR3 is 15 residues. In nucleotides, the CDR3 is TGTGCCAGCAGCTTACGAGGGAGCAACACCGGGGAGCTGTTTTTT. Translated: CASSLRGSNTGELFF.

As to this clonotype: The CDR3 carries no conserved terminal phenylalanine or tryptophan, so it likely arises from a read error. Because the CDR3's place on the DNA is in doubt, the DNA is left out and the CDR3 is given as listed by TCRdb. This chain links TRBV6-1 with TRBJ1-2; the D call in the table, TRBD1, was not verified against the DNA. The CDR3 sequence runs 13 residues, both termini included. Germline CDR1 and CDR2: MNHNS and SASEGT. The CDR3 here is CASSERWGNGHTL.

To note about this clonotype: A much larger clone lies a single base off, so this may be a read error. CDR3: CASSQDYRGSPLHF. CDR3 sequence (DNA): TGCGCCAGCAGCCAAGACTATCGGGGATCACCCCTCCACTTT. V and J are TRBV4-3 and TRBJ1-6; no reliable D call. Germline V gives CDR1 LGHNA, CDR2 YSLEER. The V end lost 0 bases, the J end lost 10 bases, and 10 bases lay between the germline ends. The CDR3 totals 14 residues.

A remark on this clonotype: A much bigger clone sits one base away, suggesting this may be a read error. The J gene is TRBJ2-1, the V gene TRBV6-2 or TRBV6-3; D is perhaps TRBD2 (5 bases). V lost 8 bases and J 6 bases, leaving 11 bases between the germline ends. CDR3 length equals 12 residues. Germline V gene lookup returns CDR1 MNHEY and CDR2 SVGEGT. The CDR3, as DNA: TGTGCCAGCGGGCAGAGGGCCAATGAGCAGTTCTTC. Translated, it gives CASGQRANEQFF.

The chain uses TRBV6-1 and TRBJ2-5, with 7 bases lining up with TRBD2. This CDR3 has 15 residues. Germline loops: CDR1 MNHNS, CDR2 SASEGT. Trimming cost V 5 bases and J 5 bases; bases outside gene matches: 11. CDR3 region: CASSPLARDVETQYF. DNA for the CDR3: TGTGCCAGCAGTCCACTAGCGCGAGACGTCGAGACCCAGTACTTC.

There are a few counts of this clonotype. The chain has TRBV6-5 and TRBJ2-7; TRBD1 matches at 10 bases. V lost 4 bases, J lost 6 bases, and 3 bases stayed unmatched. There are 13 residues in the CDR3. Germline V gives CDR1 MNHEY, CDR2 SVGAGI. The DNA of the CDR3 is TGTGCCAGCAGTTTGGGACAGGGGAGCGAGCAGTACTTC. Protein sequence: CASSLGQGSEQYF.